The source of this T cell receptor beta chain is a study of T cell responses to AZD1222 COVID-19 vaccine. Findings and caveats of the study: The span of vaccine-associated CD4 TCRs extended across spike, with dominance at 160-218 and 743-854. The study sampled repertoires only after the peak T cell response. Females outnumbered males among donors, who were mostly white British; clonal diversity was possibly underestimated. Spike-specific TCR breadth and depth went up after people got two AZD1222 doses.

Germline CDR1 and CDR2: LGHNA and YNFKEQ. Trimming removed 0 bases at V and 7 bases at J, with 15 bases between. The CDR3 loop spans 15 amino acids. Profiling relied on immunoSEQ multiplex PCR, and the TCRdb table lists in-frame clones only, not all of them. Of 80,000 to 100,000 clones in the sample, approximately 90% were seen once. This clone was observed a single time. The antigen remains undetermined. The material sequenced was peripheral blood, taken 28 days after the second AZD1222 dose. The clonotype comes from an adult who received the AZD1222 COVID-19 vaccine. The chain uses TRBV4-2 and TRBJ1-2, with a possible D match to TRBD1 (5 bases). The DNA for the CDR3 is TGTGCCAGCAGCCAAGACGGGGCCCTTAGCAGTGGCTACACCTTC. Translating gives CASSQDGALSSGYTF.